Following are 15 T cell receptor beta chains from one sample sequenced in a study of T cells in Graves' hyperthyroidism and ophthalmopathy. Amplification of TCR beta CDR3 regions used RNA as the template. TCR CDR3 underwent first-round RT-PCR with the HTBI primer set. TCRdb re-called the multiplex PCR reads with MiXCR, one entry per CDR3 protein. This table has nearly 250,000 distinct CDR3 sequences, approximately 23% appearing once. Input material: blood. These receptors all stem from a woman aged 40-49 years with Graves' ophthalmopathy.

This clonotype was seen repeatedly, ten times or more. The chain carries TRBV27 and TRBJ1-6, with D possibly TRBD1 on 6 matching bases. Germline V gene lookup returns CDR1 MNHEY and CDR2 SMNVEV (reference sequence). The CDR3 extends over 18 amino acids. V shed 9 bases and J shed 4 bases, with 25 bases lying between them. CDR3 nucleotides: TGTGCCAGGTTTGGAGGGGGACCGGCCACCAATTATAATTCACCCCTCCACTTT. This sequence encodes CARFGGGPATNYNSPLHF.

The chain carries TRBV11-2 and TRBJ1-2, with 9 bases identical to TRBD1. Per the germline V gene, CDR1 is SGHAT and CDR2 is FQNNGV. The CDR3 has 16 residues. V shed 5 bases and J 7 bases; nucleotides not matched to a gene: 14. The CDR3 loop reads CASSQSPGTGNGGYTF. In DNA, the CDR3 is TGTGCCAGCAGCCAAAGTCCCGGGACAGGGAATGGTGGCTACACCTTC.

In its sample, this clonotype was seen many times. The V gene is TRBV12-3 or TRBV12-4, the J gene TRBJ2-7; 9 bases agree with TRBD1. Unmatched junction bases numbered 6, after V lost 5 bases and J lost 4 bases. This CDR3 region has 14 residues. CDR3 sequence (DNA): TGTGCCAGCAGTGACCGGGACAGGGTTTACGAGCAGTACTTC. This gives the protein CASSDRDRVYEQYF.

This clonotype was seen many times. The rearrangement uses TRBV5-1 and TRBJ2-7, with a weak D call TRBD2 (5 bases). The CDR3 is 13 residues long. Trimming cost V 4 bases and J 6 bases, with 14 bases left between them. The germline CDR1 and CDR2 sequences are SGHRS and YFSETQ. CDR3 residues: CASSLGRGFEQYF. CDR3 DNA sequence: TGCGCCAGCAGCCTGGGTCGGGGTTTCGAGCAGTACTTC.

This clonotype appeared many times. The rearrangement links TRBV6-2 or TRBV6-3 to TRBJ2-2; 7 bases align to TRBD1. This CDR3 is 14 amino acids long. Per germline, CDR1 MNHEY and CDR2 SVGEGT. V lost 8 bases and J lost 1; bases outside the gene matches: 4. CDR3 region: CASLTGWNTGELFF. The CDR3 nucleotides read TGTGCCAGCCTGACAGGGTGGAACACCGGGGAGCTGTTTTTT.

This clonotype was counted many times. This may be a read error: a much more frequent sequence differs by one nucleotide. The chain recombines TRBV6-2 or TRBV6-3 with TRBJ2-7; 11 bases match TRBD2. The germline CDR1 and CDR2 sequences are MNHEY and SVGEGT. CDR3 length: 18 amino acids. V was clipped by 4 bases and J by 2 bases; unmatched bases: 13. The CDR3 sequence is CASSSGGSLAGGTYEQYF. CDR3 nucleotide sequence: TGTGCCAGCAGTTCCGGGGGCTCTTTAGCGGGAGGGACCTACGAGCAGTACTTC.

This clonotype appeared many times. The rearrangement links TRBV2 to TRBJ2-5, with 8 bases that match TRBD1. CDR3 length equals 14 residues. Germline V gene sequence: CDR1 SNHLY, CDR2 FYNNEI. V dropped 4 bases and J dropped 2; count of bases not matched to a gene: 3. CDR3 coding DNA: TGTGCCAGCAGTGTGTACAGGGGGCAAGAGACCCAGTACTTC. Protein product: CASSVYRGQETQYF.

The chain employs TRBV12-3 or TRBV12-4 and TRBJ1-5, with D unresolved. V dropped 5 bases and J dropped 5 bases, with 10 bases sitting between them. The CDR3 extends over 13 amino acids. The CDR3, as DNA: TGTGCCAGCAGTCGGGGAAAGGATCAGCCCCAGCATTTT. Its translation is CASSRGKDQPQHF.

The chain uses TRBV12-3 or TRBV12-4 and TRBJ2-7; D call uncertain. This CDR3 is built from 13 residues. Trimming removed 2 bases from V and 5 bases from J, with 10 bases in between. The CDR3, as DNA: TGTGCCAGCAGTTTATACGGCCTCAACGAGCAGTACTTC. The encoded protein is CASSLYGLNEQYF.

This chain connects TRBV6-1 to TRBJ1-3; the match to TRBD1 covers 8 bases. The CDR3 has 16 residues. The ends lost 5 bases at V and 3 bases at J; junction bases unmatched: 9. In germline, CDR1 is MNHNS, CDR2 SASEGT. CDR3 region: CASSPGTGGSGNTIYF. CDR3 nucleotide sequence: TGTGCCAGCAGTCCCGGGACAGGCGGTAGTGGAAACACCATATATTTT.

This clonotype came up many times. The chain recombines TRBV5-4 with TRBJ2-5, with D tentatively TRBD1 (6 bases). The CDR3 is 13 residues long. V lost 4 bases and J 5 bases, leaving 12 bases between the germline ends. Germline V CDR1 and CDR2: SGHNT, YYREEE (reference sequence). The CDR3 DNA follows: TGTGCCAGCAGCCGTCCAGGGGAGGAGACCCAGTACTTC. Encoded protein: CASSRPGEETQYF.

This clonotype was found many times. The chain links TRBV6-1 to TRBJ1-5; 9 bases agree with TRBD1. The ends lost 5 bases at V and 6 bases at J; junction bases unmatched: 2. CDR1 and CDR2 (germline): MNHNS, SASEGT. The CDR3 consists of 13 residues. The CDR3 protein is CASSRQGGQPQHF. The CDR3 DNA is TGTGCCAGCAGTCGACAGGGGGGTCAGCCCCAGCATTTT.

The table lists this clonotype with many counts. The chain couples TRBV9 to TRBJ2-7; TRBD2 aligns across 13 bases. CDR1 is SGDLS and CDR2 is YYNGEE in the germline V gene. The CDR3 is 14 residues long. Germline trimming cut 4 bases from V and 2 bases from J; bases unmatched to any gene: 0. The DNA of the CDR3 is TGTGCCAGCAGCACTAGCGGGAGGGCCTACGAGCAGTACTTC. It yields the protein CASSTSGRAYEQYF.

This clonotype has a count of ten or more. The chain is built from TRBV6-5 and TRBJ1-1; tentatively, D is TRBD1 (6 bases). This CDR3 has 15 residues. V lost 2 bases to trimming and J lost 5 bases, with 15 bases between them. Germline lookup yields CDR1 MNHEY and CDR2 SVGAGI. The CDR3, as DNA: TGTGCCAGCAGTTACGAGTTGGGGGCGGGAACTGAAGCTTTCTTT. It codes for CASSYELGAGTEAFF.

This clonotype was found many times. The J gene is TRBJ1-1, the V gene TRBV27, with D possibly matching TRBD1 (5 bases). The CDR3 has 15 residues. Germline values: CDR1 MNHEY, CDR2 SMNVEV (reference sequence). Trimming took off 5 bases at V and 0 bases at J, with 13 bases between the two ends. CDR3 loop: CASSLRGGVNTEAFF. CDR3 in DNA: TGTGCCAGCAGTCTACGAGGAGGGGTGAACACTGAAGCTTTCTTT.